Sequencing of this T cell receptor beta chain was carried out in a study of metastatic and nonmetastatic thyroid tumors. Study overall: For malignant and benign thyroid patients, tumor or nodule tissue and blood were the sources whose repertoires were compared.

This clone was found many times. Its target is not known. Authors' processing steps: Building a distant-metastasis classifier for papillary thyroid cancer drew on CDR3 differences across clinicopathological groups. TCRdb re-analyzed the PCR reads through MiXCR. V and J calls and clone size were set by TCRdb, not the authors. The data show some 90,000 clones, less than 10% seen once. Findings of the study overall: According to reports, the diversity of TCR beta was significantly higher in malignant thyroid tumors than in benign nodules, and this held in both blood and tumor samples.

Thyroid surgery took place with no prior treatment in any patient. Deletions cut 0 bases from V and 4 bases from J, with 9 bases between. The CDR3 is 14 residues long. The chain employs TRBV12-3 or TRBV12-4 and TRBJ1-1, with D tentatively TRBD1 (5 bases). Material for sequencing was blood. The source is a female donor with papillary thyroid cancer or a benign thyroid nodule (not recorded which). Some clones in this sample may be carry-over from other donors' samples. CDR3 protein: CASSLAAQGTEAFF. The DNA of the CDR3 is TGTGCCAGCAGTTTAGCGGCTCAGGGCACTGAAGCTTTCTTT.